Listed below are T cell receptor beta chains from one sample, sequenced in a study of breast tumors, draining lymph nodes, adjacent tissues. Using its own MiXCR run on the multiplex PCR reads, TCRdb lists one record per CDR3 protein. The sample has around 130,000 distinct CDR3 sequences; around 20% are singletons. The specimen was axillary lymph node tissue. The receptors were sampled from a female donor with breast cancer. Some clones in this sample may be carry-over from other donors' samples. Each CDR3 is given with its conserved first and last residue. The order of the fields is V gene, J gene, D gene, clone size, CDR3 length, CDR3 DNA, CDR3 protein. A D gene is named only where the DNA matches it firmly. Some rows have no size entry. The others give once, few or many, or a class for an expanded clone.

TRBV12-3/TRBV12-4,TRBJ1-2,.,many,11,TGTGCCAGCAGTTTAGGCTATGGCTACACCTTC,CASSLGYGYTF
TRBV19,TRBJ2-3,.,many,13,TGTGCCAGTAGTACGGGAGTCGCAAATACGCAGTATTTT,CASSTGVANTQYF
TRBV6-4,TRBJ2-3,.,many,15,TGTGCCAGCAGTGAAGAGGGAGGAAGCACAGATACGCAGTATTTT,CASSEEGGSTDTQYF
TRBV11-1,TRBJ1-2,TRBD1,many,16,TGTGCCAGCAGCTTGCGAGGGGACAGGGGTTACTATGGCTACACCTTC,CASSLRGDRGYYGYTF
TRBV9,TRBJ2-7,.,many,14,TGTGCCAGCAGCGCGACAGGTTTAACCTACGAGCAGTACTTC,CASSATGLTYEQYF
TRBV28,TRBJ2-2,.,few,16,TGTGCCAGCAGTTGGGGGGAGAGGGGGCAATTCGGGGAGCTGTTTTTT,CASSWGERGQFGELFF
TRBV5-1,TRBJ2-2,TRBD2,many,19,TGCGCCAGCAGCTCACTTAGACTAGCGGGAGACCCGAGCACCGGGGAGCTGTTTTTT,CASSSLRLAGDPSTGELFF
TRBV28,TRBJ2-7,.,few,17,TGTGCCAGCAGTCCCCCAAAGAGGGGGTCTTTTCCCTACGAGCAGTACTTC,CASSPPKRGSFPYEQYF
TRBV7-9,TRBJ2-3,.,many,14,TGTGCCAGCAGCTTCTCGACTAGTGCAGATACGCAGTATTTT,CASSFSTSADTQYF
TRBV12-3/TRBV12-4,TRBJ2-7,.,many,14,TGTGCCAGCAGTTTAGCGGGGAGCTTGGGCGAGCAGTACTTC,CASSLAGSLGEQYF
TRBV11-3,TRBJ1-3,.,.,14,TGTGCCAGCAGCTCAATCGACTCTGGAAACACCATATATTTT,CASSSIDSGNTIYF
TRBV4-1,TRBJ2-2,TRBD2,many,17,TGCGCCAGCAGCCAATTCACTAGCGGGGGACCCACCGGGGAGCTGTTTTTT,CASSQFTSGGPTGELFF
TRBV20-1,TRBJ2-2,TRBD2,many,14,TGCAGTGCCTTAGCGGGAGCTGGGGACGGGGAGCTGTTTTTT,CSALAGAGDGELFF
TRBV6-1,TRBJ1-3,.,few,12,TGTGCCAGCAGTGAGGCCAGAAACACCATATATTTT,CASSEARNTIYF
TRBV10-3,TRBJ2-7,.,.,15,TGTGCCATCAGCGGGGGAAACAGGGCCTCCTACGAGCGGTACTTC,CAISGGNRASYERYF
TRBV28,TRBJ1-3,TRBD1,.,14,TGTGCCAGCACTCTGACAGGGAGAGGAAACACCATATATTTT,CASTLTGRGNTIYF
TRBV2,TRBJ1-5,.,many,16,TGTGCCAGCAGTGAGGAGGGGACGGGAAGCAATCAGCCCCAGCATTTT,CASSEEGTGSNQPQHF
TRBV4-1,TRBJ2-3,TRBD2,many,16,TGCGCCAGCAGCCAAGGGGGACTAGCGGTTACAGATACGCAGTATTTT,CASSQGGLAVTDTQYF
TRBV12-3/TRBV12-4,TRBJ2-1,TRBD2,.,15,TGTGCCAGCAGTCGTAGCGGGAGCCCCTACAATGAGCAGTTCTTC,CASSRSGSPYNEQFF
TRBV9,TRBJ2-5,.,many,15,TGTGCCAGCAGCGTCGGTGGAGCGTACCAAGAGACCCAGTACTTC,CASSVGGAYQETQYF
TRBV3-1,TRBJ2-3,TRBD2,few,18,TGTGCCAGCAGCCAAGATATGACTAGCGGGAGTGGCACAGATACGCAGTATTTT,CASSQDMTSGSGTDTQYF
TRBV6-1,TRBJ2-1,.,many,11,TGTGCCAGCGCAGGGTACAATGAGCAGTTCTTC,CASAGYNEQFF
TRBV7-2,TRBJ2-7,TRBD2,many,14,TGTGCCAGCAGCTTGAAGCGGGAGGCCTACGAGCAGTACTTC,CASSLKREAYEQYF
TRBV7-9,TRBJ2-5,.,many,17,TGTGCCAGTTCATCACAAGGGGGGAGAGGGATGAAAGAGACCCAGTACTTC,CASSSQGGRGMKETQYF
TRBV6-1,TRBJ2-7,TRBD1,many,14,TGTGCCAGCAGTTCGACAGGGGTGTTGGACGAGCAGTACTTC,CASSSTGVLDEQYF
TRBV27,TRBJ2-5,TRBD2,many,14,TGTGCCAGCGGACCCCTTTCCGGGGGGGAGACCCAGTACTTC,CASGPLSGGETQYF
TRBV11-2,TRBJ1-2,TRBD1,few,13,TGTGCCAGCAGCCTAGGGGGCCCCTATGGCTACACCTTC,CASSLGGPYGYTF
TRBV5-6,TRBJ2-7,.,many,12,TGTGCCAGCAGCTTGGGAAGGGCCGAGCAGTACTTC,CASSLGRAEQYF